One sample yielded the 21 T cell receptor beta chains listed below, sequenced in a study of monozygotic twins with cystic fibrosis. The method was immunoSEQ multiplex PCR; TCRdb's version includes in-frame clones alone and lacks a portion of them. This repertoire shows tens of thousands of clones, around nine tenths found once; its top ten account for less than 1.5%. Sequenced material: blood. Source of these receptors: a woman aged 25 to 39 with cystic fibrosis.

This sequence joins TRBV2 and TRBJ2-7; tentatively, D is TRBD1 (5 bases). Trimming left V 5 bases short and J 3 bases short, with 14 bases between. The CDR3 is made up of 14 amino acids. Germline CDR1 and CDR2: SNHLY and FYNNEI. The CDR3 sequence: CASSPRTQIYEQYF. The CDR3 DNA follows: TGTGCCAGCAGTCCGAGGACACAGATCTACGAGCAGTACTTC.

This clone was seen just once. The chain couples TRBV5-4 to TRBJ2-1; a possible D gene is TRBD2 (6 bases). The V end was cut by 5 bases, the J end by 10 bases, with 10 bases between. Germline V gene data show CDR1 as SGHNT and CDR2 as YYREEE (reference sequence). The CDR3 is made up of 11 amino acids. In DNA, the CDR3 is TGTGCCAGCAGTTCGGGGAGGGAGCAGTTCTTC. Translated: CASSSGREQFF.

This clone has only a few counts. The genes are TRBV5-4 and TRBJ1-6; D not resolved. The germline gives CDR1 SGHNT, CDR2 YYREEE (reference sequence). This CDR3 region has 14 residues. Deletions cut 4 bases from V and 10 bases from J, with 15 bases between. CDR3 in DNA: TGTGCCAGCAGCCAACCGGCATTCGGGTCACCCCTCCACTTT. Translation gives CASSQPAFGSPLHF.

This rearrangement joins TRBV28 to TRBJ1-4, with D possibly matching TRBD1 (5 bases). V lost 5 bases to trimming and J lost 5 bases, with 18 bases between them. Germline V lookup: CDR1 MDHEN, CDR2 SYDVKM. This CDR3 is 16 amino acids long. CDR3 residues: CASSLVSQWDNEKLFF. In nucleotides, the CDR3 is TGTGCCAGCAGTCTTGTCAGCCAGTGGGACAATGAAAAACTGTTTTTT.

The chain carries TRBV27 and TRBJ2-2, with TRBD2 matching over 11 bases. The germline gives CDR1 MNHEY, CDR2 SMNVEV (reference sequence). This CDR3 is built from 15 residues. Germline trimming cut 7 bases from V and 2 bases from J; bases unmatched to any gene: 3. CDR3 loop: CASNLAGGNTGELFF. CDR3 coding DNA: TGTGCCAGCAACCTAGCGGGGGGTAACACCGGGGAGCTGTTTTTT.

Only one count was recorded for this clone. The chain uses TRBV9 and TRBJ1-3; TRBD1 aligns across 7 bases. The CDR3 is made up of 15 amino acids. V shed 0 bases, J shed 0 bases, and the junction held 0 bases outside the gene matches. Germline loops: CDR1 SGDLS, CDR2 YYNGEE. CDR3 residues: CASSVGDSSGNTIYF. The CDR3 region has the DNA TGTGCCAGCAGCGTAGGGGACAGCTCTGGAAACACCATATATTTT. The full variable domain, its missing parts supplied by reference TRBV9 and TRBJ1-3, is DSGVTQTPKHLITATGQRVTLRCSPRSGDLSVYWYQQSLDQGLQFLIQYYNGEERAKGNILERFSAQQFPDLHSELNLSSLELGDSALYFCASSVGDSSGNTIYFGEGSWLTVV.

The chain uses TRBV13 and TRBJ2-7; weak D call: TRBD1 (5 bases). The CDR3 is made up of 15 amino acids. CDR1 is PRHDT and CDR2 is FYEKMQ in the germline V gene (reference sequence). Trimming pared 8 bases from V and 0 bases from J, leaving 17 bases between. CDR3 sequence: CASASATVSSYEQYF. DNA of the CDR3: TGTGCCAGCGCATCGGCGACAGTAAGCTCCTACGAGCAGTACTTC.

The chain employs TRBV28 and TRBJ2-3; TRBD1 matches at 8 bases. Germline V CDR1 and CDR2: MDHEN, SYDVKM. The CDR3 has 16 residues. V dropped 4 bases and J dropped 8; count of bases not matched to a gene: 14. The CDR3 loop is CASSSSEGQGFTTQYF. In DNA, the CDR3 is TGTGCCAGCAGTTCCTCAGAAGGACAGGGATTTACTACGCAGTATTTT.

This clone has a single count. This chain joins TRBV5-6 and TRBJ1-2; tentatively, D is TRBD1 (6 bases). CDR1 is SGHDT, CDR2 YYEEEE, per germline. The V end was cut by 4 bases, the J end by 0 bases, with 16 bases between. The CDR3 extends over 16 amino acids. CDR3 nucleotides: TGTGCCAGCAGCCCTACCCCGGGACACTCTAACTATGGCTACACCTTC. Translated: CASSPTPGHSNYGYTF.

This clone has only one observation. The rearrangement links TRBV10-3 to TRBJ2-1, with TRBD2 matching over 13 bases. Germline trimming cut 7 bases from V and 8 bases from J; bases unmatched to any gene: 8. CDR3 size: 15 residues. Germline-derived CDR1 and CDR2 are ENHRY and SYGVKD. The CDR3 nucleotides are TGTGCCATCACCGAACTAGCGGGGGGGCCCGATGAGCAGTTCTTC. It is translated as CAITELAGGPDEQFF.

J is TRBJ2-2 and V is TRBV6-5; D is possibly TRBD1 (5 bases). V lost 5 bases and J 2 bases, leaving 12 bases between the germline ends. Germline CDR1 MNHEY, CDR2 SVGAGI. The length of the CDR3 is 15 residues. This CDR3 reads CASSRKGINTGELFF. The CDR3, as DNA: TGTGCCAGCAGTAGAAAGGGGATAAACACCGGGGAGCTGTTTTTT.

The chain has TRBV7-9 and TRBJ1-1, with D maybe TRBD1 (6 bases). The germline V and J ends were trimmed by 3 bases and 1 base, with 9 bases remaining between them. Germline-derived CDR1 and CDR2 are SEHNR and FQNEAQ (reference sequence). This CDR3 region has 14 residues. The CDR3 sequence: CASSLGRGNTEAFF. Here the CDR3 DNA reads TGTGCCAGCAGCTTGGGCAGGGGGAACACTGAAGCTTTCTTT.

The rearrangement uses TRBV7-8 and TRBJ2-1; 11 bases are a match to TRBD2. The length of the CDR3 is 15 residues. Trimming took 5 bases from V and 6 from J; bases not matched to a gene: 6. Per germline, CDR1 SGHVS and CDR2 FQNEAQ. The CDR3 DNA follows: TGTGCCAGCAGCCATAGCGGGGGGGCGTCCAATGAGCAGTTCTTC. This translates into CASSHSGGASNEQFF.

The chain recombines TRBV6-1 with TRBJ2-7; the D gene is possibly TRBD1 (5 bases). Germline-derived CDR1 and CDR2 are MNHNS and SASEGT. Trimming left V 2 bases short and J 3 bases short, with 17 bases between. CDR3 length: 16 amino acids. The CDR3 loop is CASSERGGQILYEQYF. The CDR3 DNA sequence: TGTGCCAGCAGTGAACGAGGCGGACAAATCCTCTACGAGCAGTACTTC.

This clone was seen a handful of times. The rearrangement links TRBV20-1 to TRBJ1-1; weak D call: TRBD1 (6 bases). V gave up 7 bases and J gave up 5 bases, with 11 bases separating them. CDR3 length: 11 amino acids. Germline values: CDR1 DFQATT, CDR2 SNEGSKA (reference sequence). This chain's CDR3 is CSERGGTEAFF. CDR3 DNA sequence: TGCAGTGAAAGAGGGGGGACTGAAGCTTTCTTT.

This sequence joins TRBV7-9 and TRBJ1-5, with 9 bases matching TRBD1. Germline V gene sequence: CDR1 SEHNR, CDR2 FQNEAQ (reference sequence). V shed 5 bases and J 9 bases; nucleotides not matched to a gene: 11. This CDR3 spans 15 amino acids. CDR3 DNA sequence: TGTGCCAGCAGCCCGGGGACAGGGACTACGGGGCCCCAGCATTTT. It yields the protein CASSPGTGTTGPQHF.

The chain carries TRBV5-1 and TRBJ2-1; 7 bases align to TRBD2. V shed 4 bases, J shed 5 bases, and the junction held 6 bases outside the gene matches. Germline CDR1 and CDR2: SGHRS and YFSETQ. The CDR3 has 14 residues. CDR3 DNA: TGCGCCAGCAGCGGCGGGACTACCAACAATGAGCAGTTCTTC. This sequence encodes CASSGGTTNNEQFF.

The V and J genes are TRBV6-5 and TRBJ2-6, with no clear D. The CDR3 contains 15 residues. The V and J ends lost 7 bases and 0 bases respectively, with 10 bases between them. Germline CDR1 and CDR2: MNHEY and SVGAGI. The CDR3 spells CASTGISSGANVLTF. DNA of the CDR3: TGTGCCAGCACGGGTATATCCTCTGGGGCCAACGTCCTGACTTTC.

The chain has TRBV11-2 and TRBJ1-2; no clear D gene. Germline V gives CDR1 SGHAT, CDR2 FQNNGV. Trimming cost V 1 base and J 4 bases, with 13 bases left between them. The CDR3 has 15 amino acids. DNA for the CDR3: TGTGCCAGCAGCTTAGGAAACAGCGCGGTCTATGGCTACACCTTC. Amino acids: CASSLGNSAVYGYTF.

The chain combines TRBV30 with TRBJ1-1; tentative D call: TRBD1 (6 bases). V was clipped by 5 bases and J by 1 base, with 14 bases between them. CDR1 is GTSNPN and CDR2 is SVGIG in the germline V gene (reference sequence). The CDR3 loop spans 14 amino acids. CDR3 bases: TGTGCCTGGGCCGTGGGGGCCGGGAACACTGAAGCTTTCTTT. It translates to CAWAVGAGNTEAFF. Supplemented by reference TRBV30 and TRBJ1-1, the full variable domain reads SQTIHQWPATLVQPVGSPLSLECTVEGTSNPNLYWYRQAAGRGLQLLFYSVGIGQISSEVPQNLSASRPQDRQFILSSKKLLLSDSGFYLCAWAVGAGNTEAFFGQGTRLTVV.

The CDR3 is CASSAISRLYEQYF. The DNA for the CDR3 is TGTGCCAGCAGTGCGATAAGCAGGCTCTACGAGCAGTACTTC. The chain carries TRBV2 and TRBJ2-7; D gene unclear. In germline, CDR1 is SNHLY, CDR2 FYNNEI. V shed 4 bases and J shed 3 bases, with 13 bases lying between them. This CDR3 contains 14 residues.